Following are 10 T cell receptor beta chains from one sample sequenced in a study of blood T cell repertoires in COVID-19. Sequencing used immunoSEQ multiplex PCR; TCRdb keeps in-frame clones, though not all of them. The table records tens of thousands of clones, roughly 90% of them present only once. Sequences were obtained from peripheral blood. The receptors were sampled from a man aged 60 to 69 with acute or convalescent COVID-19.

The V gene is TRBV25-1, the J gene TRBJ1-6, with D maybe TRBD1 (6 bases). This CDR3 spans 16 amino acids. Per the germline V gene, CDR1 is MGHDK and CDR2 is SYGVNS. The V and J ends lost 4 bases and 13 bases respectively, with 23 bases between them. The CDR3 reads CASSGSPGHLRSPLHF. As DNA, the CDR3 is TGTGCCAGCAGTGGATCTCCGGGACACCTCCGATCTCCCCTCCACTTT.

The chain has TRBV5-8 and TRBJ1-4; D remains unclear. V was pared by 2 bases and J by 0 bases, with 11 bases between. The CDR3 extends over 16 amino acids. Germline V lookup: CDR1 SGHTS, CDR2 YDEGEE. CDR3: CASSFGRTATNEKLFF. In DNA form, the CDR3 reads TGTGCCAGCAGCTTTGGCAGGACTGCAACTAATGAAAAACTGTTTTTT.

This clone was detected only a few times. The V and J genes are TRBV5-1 and TRBJ2-1; no definite D call. Germline-derived CDR1 and CDR2 are SGHRS and YFSETQ. The V gene lost 0 bases and the J gene lost 5 bases, with 12 bases spanning the gap. The CDR3 sequence is 15 residues long. The CDR3 loop reads CASSLALADHNEQFF. As DNA, the CDR3 is TGCGCCAGCAGCTTGGCCTTGGCAGATCACAATGAGCAGTTCTTC.

V gene TRBV5-1 combines with J gene TRBJ2-2, with 9 bases lining up with TRBD2. The CDR3 spans 15 residues. J lost 6 bases, V lost 1 base, and 4 bases had no gene match. Germline CDR1 is SGHRS and CDR2 is YFSETQ. Written as DNA, the CDR3 is TGCGCCAGCAGCTTGCTTATAGCGGGGGCCGGGGAGCTGTTTTTT. Its protein product is CASSLLIAGAGELFF.

The V gene is TRBV11-2, the J gene TRBJ2-2; 10 nucleotides line up with TRBD1. The junction had 3 bases not matched to a gene; V was cut back by 5 bases and J by 0 bases. There are 16 residues in the CDR3. Germline V CDR1 and CDR2: SGHAT, FQNNGV. The CDR3 reads CASSRDRGANTGELFF. CDR3 DNA sequence: TGTGCCAGCAGCCGGGACAGGGGAGCGAACACCGGGGAGCTGTTTTTT.

The chain combines TRBV29-1 with TRBJ1-2; the D gene is possibly TRBD1 (5 bases). V gave up 5 bases and J gave up 5 bases, with 18 bases separating them. Looked up from germline, CDR1 is SQVTM and CDR2 is ANQGSEA. The CDR3 extends over 14 amino acids. The CDR3 DNA follows: TGCAGCGTTACCCAGGGTTTGACCCGTTATGGCTACACCTTC. It specifies CSVTQGLTRYGYTF.

The chain carries TRBV5-6 and TRBJ1-1; 9 bases align to TRBD1. The germline gives CDR1 SGHDT, CDR2 YYEEEE. Trimming removed 3 bases from V and 8 bases from J; junction bases left unmatched: 8. The CDR3 is 14 amino acids. The CDR3 DNA reads as TGTGCCAGCAGCTCGGACAGGGGAGAGGAGGAAGCTTTCTTT. It specifies CASSSDRGEEEAFF.

The V call is TRBV27, the J call TRBJ2-7; D gene uncertain. CDR1 is MNHEY and CDR2 is SMNVEV in the germline V gene (reference sequence). This CDR3 has 11 amino acids. V was shortened by 4 bases and J by 3 bases, with 4 bases between the two germline ends. The CDR3 nucleotides read TGTGCCAGCAGTTCAATCTACGAGCAGTACTTC. Protein product: CASSSIYEQYF.

This chain links TRBV10-2 with TRBJ1-1; D is perhaps TRBD1 (6 bases). This CDR3 region has 17 residues. V dropped 3 bases and J dropped 2 bases, with 19 bases sitting between them. CDR1 and CDR2 from the germline V gene are WSHSY and SAAADI. CDR3 region: CASSEVQGILLNTEAFF. The CDR3 bases are TGCGCCAGCAGTGAAGTGCAGGGGATTCTCCTCAACACTGAAGCTTTCTTT.

This clone came up a few times. The same CDR3 also results from other DNA sequences found in this sample. V and J are TRBV9 and TRBJ2-7; 8 bases fit TRBD2. The length of the CDR3 is 15 residues. V trimming: 0 bases; J trimming: 4 bases; junction bases outside the gene matches: 6. The V gene's germline CDR1 is SGDLS and CDR2 YYNGEE. The CDR3: CASSVGSGGLYEQYF. The CDR3 DNA follows: TGTGCCAGCAGCGTAGGGAGCGGGGGACTATACGAGCAGTACTTC.